This is a list of T cell receptor beta chains from one sample in a study of blood T cell repertoires in COVID-19. Clones were read by immunoSEQ multiplex PCR, and TCRdb kept only the in-frame ones, dropping some. The sample has around 84,000 clones; about 86% are singletons. Sequencing was carried out using peripheral blood. These receptors all stem from a man older than 75 with active or convalescent COVID-19. Both conserved end residues are part of each CDR3.

v_call: TRBV11-2; cdr3_aa: CASSYRLAGQYF
v_call: TRBV7-2; cdr3_aa: CASSPGGGGGANVLTF
v_call: TRBV4-3; cdr3_aa: CASSLVAVGNTQYF
v_call: TRBV7-8; cdr3_aa: CASSFLVGGLDNTGELFF
v_call: TRBV19; cdr3_aa: CASSPTGVPLYGYTF
v_call: TRBV6-1; cdr3_aa: CASSEGGWDSKNQPQHF
v_call: TRBV2; cdr3_aa: CASTLYRETEAFF
v_call: TRBV18; cdr3_aa: CASSPGQGSSYEQYF
v_call: TRBV3-1/TRBV3-2; cdr3_aa: CASSPGEEGYGYTF
v_call: TRBV19; cdr3_aa: CASIQEHRDRGLQPQHF
v_call: TRBV20-1; cdr3_aa: CSASLLGPDTQYF
v_call: TRBV10-1; cdr3_aa: CASAQGLKNTGELFF
v_call: TRBV5-1; cdr3_aa: CASSLGLADTGELFF
v_call: TRBV7-3; cdr3_aa: CASSLTGTEMDGYTF
v_call: TRBV5-1; cdr3_aa: CASSFTGGDGYTF
v_call: TRBV11-2; cdr3_aa: CASSQGREHPFF
v_call: TRBV7-2; cdr3_aa: CASSSRRGSTDTQYF
v_call: TRBV4-1; cdr3_aa: CASSQDTGLAAYEQYF
v_call: TRBV5-3; cdr3_aa: CARSLGREESNQPQHF
v_call: TRBV30; cdr3_aa: CAWSPTQTGIQYF
v_call: TRBV25-1; cdr3_aa: CASSDQGTSRQETQYF
v_call: TRBV7-9; cdr3_aa: CASSTQTGDEQFF
v_call: TRBV19; cdr3_aa: CASSIGGSRGATEAFF
v_call: TRBV5-6; cdr3_aa: CASSLDPAGAYEQYF
v_call: TRBV27; cdr3_aa: CASSLFPTYEQYF
v_call: TRBV7-3; cdr3_aa: CASSFGTLGTDTQYF
v_call: TRBV14; cdr3_aa: CASSPSLGRGNTEAFF
v_call: TRBV15; cdr3_aa: CATSRYGQPGNTIYF
v_call: TRBV6-5; cdr3_aa: CASSPQGNYGYTF
v_call: TRBV4-1; cdr3_aa: CASSPPVMTSGVYGANVLTF
v_call: TRBV20-1; cdr3_aa: CSASNRAGGYTF
v_call: TRBV12-5; cdr3_aa: CASGSEGLGTEAFF
v_call: TRBV15; cdr3_aa: CATNDRGVQPQHF
v_call: TRBV19; cdr3_aa: CATEDRPGGNEKLFF
v_call: TRBV3-1/TRBV3-2; cdr3_aa: CASRQGAEGQPQHF
v_call: TRBV19; cdr3_aa: CASSIPSGGVYNEQFF
v_call: TRBV5-1; cdr3_aa: CASSYGRRGPETQYF
v_call: TRBV6-5; cdr3_aa: CASSYSRGNTEAFF
v_call: TRBV18; cdr3_aa: CASSHGTDTEAFF
v_call: TRBV4-1; cdr3_aa: CASSQIGTGGYEQYF
v_call: TRBV5-1; cdr3_aa: CASSSEGSSSTDTQYF
v_call: TRBV5-1; cdr3_aa: CASSLRQGDYGYTF
v_call: TRBV9; cdr3_aa: CASSVTGISKRTGELFF